This T cell receptor (beta chain) was captured by sequencing in a study of T-cell memory formation after mild COVID-19. TCRdb used MiXCR to reprocess the 5' RACE reads, holding one entry per CDR3 protein. This table holds approximately 290,000 distinct CDR3 sequences, 15% to 20% found once. In germline, CDR1 is DFQATT, CDR2 SNEGSKA (reference sequence). The CDR3 spans 13 residues. Between the trimmed V and J ends, which lost 6 bases and 10 bases, there was a span of 16 bases. Sequenced input: PBMCs or a T cell subset sorted from them (not recorded which). This TCR came from a man aged 18 to 35 who had mild COVID-19 (a few samples of this study predate the infection). Cell type and time point are not known. This chain joins TRBV20-1 and TRBJ1-6; the D is unclear. The CDR3 DNA is TGCAGTGCCAGTGGCGGGGTTGGGTCACCCCTCCACTTT. As protein: CSASGGVGSPLHF.